The 25 T cell receptor beta chains below all came from one sample that was sequenced in a study of monozygotic twins with cystic fibrosis. Clones were sequenced by immunoSEQ multiplex PCR, and TCRdb holds only the in-frame ones, with some missing. The data show some 35,000 clones, with roughly three fifths seen just once and less than 0.9% held by the top ten. The sample consisted of blood. The source of these receptors is a girl between 5 and 17 years old with cystic fibrosis.

This rearrangement joins TRBV4-3 to TRBJ2-1, with 12 bases lining up with TRBD2. CDR3 size: 17 residues. Trimming at V came to 4 bases and at J to 1 base, leaving 5 bases not matched to a gene. CDR1 is LGHNA and CDR2 is YSLEER in the germline V gene. The CDR3: CASSRFTSGRSYNEQFF. CDR3 coding DNA: TGCGCCAGCAGCCGATTTACTAGCGGGAGGTCCTACAATGAGCAGTTCTTC.

The chain joins TRBV5-1 to TRBJ2-1; D call uncertain. The CDR3 length is 14 residues. CDR1 SGHRS and CDR2 YFSETQ come from the germline V gene. The germline V and J ends were trimmed by 2 bases and 8 bases, with 14 bases remaining between them. The CDR3 bases are TGCGCCAGCAGCTTATCGGGTGGGAATTATGAGCAGTTCTTC. It is translated as CASSLSGGNYEQFF.

The chain combines TRBV5-1 with TRBJ2-1, with 13 bases matching TRBD2. The germline gives CDR1 SGHRS, CDR2 YFSETQ. The J segment lost 7 bases and the V segment lost 3 bases, leaving 1 base of the junction unmatched. CDR3 length: 14 residues. The CDR3 sequence: CASSWTSGSNEQFF. The CDR3 DNA follows: TGCGCCAGCAGCTGGACTAGCGGGAGTAATGAGCAGTTCTTC.

This chain connects TRBV7-3 to TRBJ1-2; D gene uncertain. Germline loops: CDR1 SGHTA, CDR2 FQGTGA. There are 14 residues in the CDR3. The V and J ends lost 2 bases and 0 bases respectively, with 7 bases between them. This CDR3 reads CASSLGGPNYGYTF. The DNA of the CDR3 is TGTGCCAGCAGCTTAGGCGGTCCTAACTATGGCTACACCTTC.

The chain carries TRBV5-4 and TRBJ2-5; 7 bases align to TRBD1. The germline V gene has CDR1 SGHNT and CDR2 YYREEE (reference sequence). The junction had 8 bases not matched to a gene; V was cut back by 2 bases and J by 7 bases. The CDR3 totals 14 residues. The DNA of the CDR3 is TGTGCCAGCAGCTTCGGGCAGGGGGTGGGGACCCAGTACTTC. Its translation: CASSFGQGVGTQYF. Looking up the rest from reference TRBV5-4 and TRBJ2-5 gives the full variable domain: ETGVTQSPTHLIKTRGQQVTLRCSSQSGHNTVSWYQQALGQGPQFIFQYYREEENGRGNFPPRFSGLQFPNYSSELNVNALELDDSALYLCASSFGQGVGTQYFGPGTRLLVL.

The CDR3 spells CASSYGTGEVDTQYF. The CDR3 DNA is TGTGCCAGCAGTTACGGGACAGGGGAGGTGGATACGCAGTATTTT. The chain links TRBV6-5 to TRBJ2-3; 10 nucleotides agree with TRBD1. Germline trimming cut 2 bases from V and 6 bases from J; bases unmatched to any gene: 5. This CDR3 spans 15 amino acids. Germline CDR1 MNHEY, CDR2 SVGAGI.

The rearrangement uses TRBV9 and TRBJ2-1; 10 bases fit TRBD2. The germline CDR1 and CDR2 sequences are SGDLS and YYNGEE. The CDR3 length is 14 residues. V lost 3 bases to trimming and J lost 10 bases; unmatched junction nucleotides: 7. The CDR3 loop reads CASSAPGLASEQFF. The CDR3 DNA is TGTGCCAGCAGCGCCCCGGGACTAGCGTCAGAGCAGTTCTTC.

This clone was picked up a small number of times. The genes are TRBV27 and TRBJ2-1; 9 positions agree with TRBD1. The CDR3 runs to 15 residues. Germline V gene data show CDR1 as MNHEY and CDR2 as SMNVEV (reference sequence). V shed 5 bases, J shed 6 bases, and the junction held 8 bases outside the gene matches. Here the CDR3 DNA reads TGTGCCAGCAGTACCCTCGGGACAGGGCCCAATGAGCAGTTCTTC. It specifies CASSTLGTGPNEQFF.

The chain carries TRBV2 and TRBJ2-7; 7 nucleotides line up with TRBD1. Trimming took 8 bases from V and 4 from J; bases not matched to a gene: 8. CDR3 length: 13 amino acids. Germline CDR1 is SNHLY and CDR2 is FYNNEI. CDR3: CASALTGPYEQYF. The DNA of the CDR3 is TGTGCCAGCGCCTTGACAGGGCCATACGAGCAGTACTTC.

This clone was counted only a few times. This chain links TRBV7-9 with TRBJ1-5; tentatively, D is TRBD1 (5 bases). V dropped 0 bases and J dropped 5 bases, with 5 bases sitting between them. The CDR3 is made up of 13 amino acids. Germline V gene data show CDR1 as SEHNR and CDR2 as FQNEAQ (reference sequence). For the CDR3, the DNA is TGTGCCAGCAGCTTAGCAGGGGATCAGCCCCAGCATTTT. Protein sequence: CASSLAGDQPQHF.

This rearrangement joins TRBV5-1 to TRBJ1-1; D is possibly TRBD1 (5 bases). The CDR3 is made up of 12 amino acids. The ends were cut back, 4 bases at V and 6 bases at J, with 10 bases in the middle. Germline V gene lookup returns CDR1 SGHRS and CDR2 YFSETQ. This CDR3 is CASSIPGPEAFF. CDR3 coding DNA: TGCGCCAGCAGCATTCCGGGGCCTGAAGCTTTCTTT. The full variable domain, its missing parts supplied by reference TRBV5-1 and TRBJ1-1, is KAGVTQTPRYLIKTRGQQVTLSCSPISGHRSVSWYQQTPGQGLQFLFEYFSETQRNKGNFPGRFSGRQFSNSRSEMNVSTLELGDSALYLCASSIPGPEAFFGQGTRLTVV.

This clone has just one count. The V call is TRBV29-1, the J call TRBJ1-1, with D possibly being TRBD1 (5 bases). This CDR3 is built from 12 residues. Trimming took off 4 bases at V and 5 bases at J, with 11 bases between the two ends. In germline, CDR1 is SQVTM, CDR2 ANQGSEA. Here the CDR3 reads CSVVRSGTEAFF. CDR3 coding DNA: TGCAGCGTTGTAAGATCAGGGACTGAAGCTTTCTTT.

This clone was counted a few times. The chain carries TRBV6-4 and TRBJ1-2; TRBD1 matches at 8 bases. The CDR3 covers 15 residues. The germline gives CDR1 MRHNA, CDR2 SNTAGT. V dropped 7 bases and J dropped 2; count of bases not matched to a gene: 9. The CDR3 loop reads CASTPEGTGNYGYTF. The CDR3 DNA reads as TGTGCCAGCACTCCGGAGGGGACAGGAAACTATGGCTACACCTTC.

V gene TRBV7-2 combines with J gene TRBJ2-3; 9 bases agree with TRBD2. CDR3 length: 16 residues. Germline CDR1 and CDR2: SGHTA and FQGNSA. J gave up 2 bases and V 1 base, and 4 bases lay outside the gene matches. The CDR3 here is CASSLELAGPTDTQYF. The DNA of the CDR3 is TGTGCCAGCAGCTTAGAACTAGCGGGTCCCACAGATACGCAGTATTTT.

The table lists this clone with a few counts. V usage is TRBV5-5 and J usage is TRBJ1-5; TRBD1 is a possible D gene (6 bases). The length of the CDR3 is 14 residues. V lost 0 bases and J 7 bases, leaving 11 bases between the germline ends. The V gene's germline CDR1 is SGHKS and CDR2 YYEKEE (reference sequence). CDR3 in DNA: TGTGCCAGCAGCTTGGCGGCAGGGGACCAGCCCCAGCATTTT. It encodes CASSLAAGDQPQHF.

Remarks on this clone: Germline is not matched at one junction end, which may reflect a read error. The chain links TRBV10-2 to TRBJ2-2; weak D call: TRBD2 (6 bases). Germline CDR1 reads WSHSY; CDR2 reads SAAADI. The CDR3 contains 14 residues. CDR3 DNA sequence: TGCGCCAGCAGTGAGTCGAAAGAACACCCGGGAGCTGTTTTT. Its protein product is CASSESKEHPGAVF.

On this clone: The sample carries other DNA sequences with the same CDR3. The chain employs TRBV30 and TRBJ2-7, with D possibly matching TRBD2 (6 bases). The CDR3 runs to 13 residues. The germline V and J ends were trimmed by 4 bases and 7 bases, with 17 bases remaining between them. Germline-derived CDR1 and CDR2 are GTSNPN and SVGIG (reference sequence). The CDR3 loop reads CAWNGRARGEQYF. The CDR3, as DNA: TGTGCCTGGAATGGCAGGGCCCGGGGGGAGCAGTACTTC.

This clone has a handful of counts. V gene TRBV20-1 combines with J gene TRBJ1-1; no firm D call. The ends were cut back, 2 bases at V and 4 bases at J, with 5 bases in the middle. CDR3 length equals 11 residues. CDR1 and CDR2 (germline): DFQATT, SNEGSKA (reference sequence). CDR3 sequence reads: CSARNPTEAFF. The CDR3 coding sequence is TGCAGTGCTAGAAATCCCACTGAAGCTTTCTTT.

The table lists this clone with a few counts. The V and J genes are TRBV5-8 and TRBJ1-5; possible D gene TRBD1, 5 bases. V was shortened by 1 base and J by 5 bases, with 10 bases between the two germline ends. This CDR3 comprises 14 residues. Germline loops: CDR1 SGHTS, CDR2 YDEGEE. In DNA form, the CDR3 reads TGTGCCAGCAGCTTGTTATCGGGGGATCAGCCCCAGCATTTT. Protein: CASSLLSGDQPQHF.

This clone was recorded only once. The chain joins TRBV6-6 to TRBJ2-1; 7 bases align to TRBD2. The V gene end was trimmed by 6 bases and the J gene end by 0 bases; junction bases not matched to a gene: 8. This CDR3 contains 16 residues. Germline-derived CDR1 and CDR2 are MNHNY and SVGAGI (reference sequence). The CDR3 sequence: CASSSREGSSYNEQFF. The CDR3 region has the DNA TGTGCCAGCAGCTCAAGGGAGGGAAGCTCCTACAATGAGCAGTTCTTC.

CDR3 DNA: TGCGCCAGCAGCCAAGACCTAGACGGGGGTTGGAACACTGAAGCTTTCTTT. It yields the protein CASSQDLDGGWNTEAFF. J is TRBJ1-1 and V is TRBV4-3; possible D gene TRBD1, 5 bases. Trimming took 0 bases from V and 1 from J, leaving 15 bases between them. The CDR3 length is 17 residues. Germline V gives CDR1 LGHNA, CDR2 YSLEER.

The chain uses TRBV9 and TRBJ1-1; 7 bases align to TRBD1. The J segment lost 0 bases and the V segment lost 3 bases, leaving 5 bases of the junction unmatched. Germline V gene lookup returns CDR1 SGDLS and CDR2 YYNGEE. The CDR3 is made up of 15 amino acids. CDR3 sequence reads: CASSAQGQMNTEAFF. DNA of the CDR3: TGTGCCAGCAGCGCGCAGGGACAGATGAACACTGAAGCTTTCTTT.

This chain uses TRBV4-3 with TRBJ2-7, with TRBD2 matching 9 bases. Unmatched junction bases numbered 6, after V lost 0 bases and J lost 6 bases. CDR1 is LGHNA and CDR2 is YSLEER in the germline V gene. The CDR3 is made up of 15 amino acids. The CDR3 coding sequence is TGCGCCAGCAGCCAAGATATCCTAGCGGGAAGCGAGCAGTACTTC. This gives the protein CASSQDILAGSEQYF.

This sequence joins TRBV7-2 and TRBJ1-3; TRBD1 matches at 7 bases. CDR3 length equals 15 residues. J gave up 0 bases and V 3 bases, and 2 bases lay outside the gene matches. Germline assignment: CDR1 SGHTA and CDR2 FQGNSA. DNA of the CDR3: TGTGCCAGCAGCTTCAGGACAGGCTCTGGAAACACCATATATTTT. It yields the protein CASSFRTGSGNTIYF.

This clone has only a few counts. One end of the junction is discordant with germline, which a read error may explain. The V gene is TRBV28, the J gene TRBJ2-7; D may be TRBD1 (7 bases). The CDR3 consists of 11 residues. Germline V gene lookup returns CDR1 MDHEN and CDR2 SYDVKM. The CDR3 is CASSSMGQTSF. CDR3 coding DNA: TGTGCCAGCAGTTCAATGGGACAGACTAGCTTC.